Presented here are 25 T cell receptor beta chains from one specimen sequenced in a study of blood T cell repertoires in COVID-19. The method was immunoSEQ multiplex PCR; TCRdb's version includes in-frame clones alone and lacks a portion of them. Of around 70,000 clones in the sample, almost 85% are singletons; the top ten hold over 35%. What was sequenced was peripheral blood. The receptor source for this set is a man in his 70s with acute or convalescent COVID-19.

This clone was detected once. The chain has TRBV7-6 and TRBJ2-2; 8 nucleotides agree with TRBD2. CDR3 length equals 16 residues. Germline V gene data show CDR1 as SGHVS and CDR2 as FNYEAQ. J lost 1 base, V lost 5 bases, and 6 bases had no gene match. The CDR3 DNA is TGTGCCAGCAGCCGCCCTGCGGGAGGGAACACCGGGGAGCTGTTTTTT. Encoded protein: CASSRPAGGNTGELFF.

The J gene is TRBJ2-2, the V gene TRBV24-1, with 7 bases lining up with TRBD1. Per germline, CDR1 KGHDR and CDR2 SFDVKD. CDR3 length: 17 residues. The V segment lost 1 base and the J segment 0 bases; nucleotides outside the gene matches: 4. The CDR3 is CATSDFRTGANTGELFF. The CDR3 DNA sequence: TGTGCCACCAGTGATTTTAGAACAGGGGCGAACACCGGGGAGCTGTTTTTT.

The V call is TRBV3-1 (or the pseudogene TRBV3-2), the J call TRBJ1-6, with TRBD1 identical over 8 bases. CDR3 length: 14 amino acids. V lost 6 bases to trimming and J lost 13 bases; unmatched junction nucleotides: 11. Germline loops: CDR1 LGHDT, CDR2 YNNKEL (reference sequence). The CDR3 region is CASRPDRGGSPLHF. As DNA, the CDR3 is TGTGCCAGCAGACCCGACAGGGGCGGGTCCCCCCTCCACTTT.

The chain uses TRBV19 and TRBJ2-2; 11 bases line up with TRBD1. V dropped 11 bases and J dropped 0; count of bases not matched to a gene: 8. Germline CDR1 is LNHDA and CDR2 is SQIVND (reference sequence). The CDR3 totals 16 residues. CDR3 DNA: TGTGCCGCCGGACAGGGGGCCTTCGCGAACACCGGGGAGCTGTTTTTT. Protein product: CAAGQGAFANTGELFF.

The genes are TRBV7-6 and TRBJ2-7; 9 positions match TRBD2. The CDR3 spans 15 residues. V was clipped by 5 bases and J by 5 bases; unmatched bases: 10. Germline V CDR1 and CDR2: SGHVS, FNYEAQ. CDR3 loop: CASSPRASGIDEQYF. CDR3 sequence (DNA): TGTGCCAGCAGCCCCCGGGCTAGCGGGATCGACGAGCAGTACTTC.

The V call is TRBV27, the J call TRBJ2-3, with 11 bases identical to TRBD1. This CDR3 comprises 19 residues. Germline trimming cut 4 bases from V and 6 bases from J; bases unmatched to any gene: 18. Germline V gives CDR1 MNHEY, CDR2 SMNVEV (reference sequence). The DNA for the CDR3 is TGTGCCAGCAGTTCCGGACAGGGGGCCCTACTTAAAAACAGGGATACGCAGTATTTT. Translation gives CASSSGQGALLKNRDTQYF.

This clone was seen a few times. This chain uses TRBV7-6 with TRBJ2-7, with 8 bases matching TRBD2. J was trimmed by 6 bases and V by 7 bases; bases with no gene match: 14. CDR3 length: 15 residues. Germline-derived CDR1 and CDR2 are SGHVS and FNYEAQ. In DNA form, the CDR3 reads TGTGCCAGCACCCCGGGGGGGGGAGCGCGAAGCGAGCAGTACTTC. Translation gives CASTPGGGARSEQYF.

The chain recombines TRBV11-1 with TRBJ1-3; 8 nucleotides match TRBD1. Looked up from germline, CDR1 is SGHAT and CDR2 is FQDESV (reference sequence). Unmatched junction bases numbered 5, after V lost 4 bases and J lost 0 bases. The CDR3 contains 16 residues. CDR3 in amino acids: CASSSDRESSGNTIYF. The DNA for the CDR3 is TGTGCCAGCAGCTCGGACAGGGAAAGCTCTGGAAACACCATATATTTT.

The chain joins TRBV19 to TRBJ2-5; D gene unclear. V was trimmed by 6 bases and J by 2 bases, leaving 13 bases between them. The germline V gene encodes CDR1 LNHDA and CDR2 SQIVND (reference sequence). This CDR3 has 14 residues. This chain's CDR3 is CASSGAAVQETQYF. In DNA, the CDR3 is TGTGCCAGTAGCGGCGCTGCGGTACAAGAGACCCAGTACTTC.

The rearrangement links TRBV11-2 to TRBJ2-2, with 8 bases aligning to TRBD2. J lost 6 bases, V lost 3 bases, and 3 bases had no gene match. The V gene's germline CDR1 is SGHAT and CDR2 FQNNGV. The CDR3 spans 14 residues. CDR3 residues: CASSFSGKSGELFF. DNA of the CDR3: TGTGCCAGCAGCTTTAGCGGGAAGTCCGGGGAGCTGTTTTTT.

V usage is TRBV18 and J usage is TRBJ1-1; TRBD1 matches 7 bases. CDR1 is KGHSH, CDR2 LQKENI, per germline. This CDR3 comprises 13 residues. V dropped 5 bases and J dropped 8; count of bases not matched to a gene: 8. CDR3 bases: TGTGCCAGCTCAACCCTTCAGGGGGAGGAAGCTTTCTTT. This encodes CASSTLQGEEAFF.

The chain recombines TRBV27 with TRBJ1-4; TRBD1 matches at 7 bases. Germline lookup yields CDR1 MNHEY and CDR2 SMNVEV (reference sequence). This CDR3 is built from 14 residues. Unmatched junction bases numbered 6, after V lost 3 bases and J lost 8 bases. The CDR3 nucleotides are TGTGCCAGCAGTTTGAGGGGGCGCGGGGAAAAACTGTTTTTT. It encodes CASSLRGRGEKLFF. The variable domain in full, completed from reference TRBV27 and TRBJ1-4, reads EAQVTQNPRYLITVTGKKLTVTCSQNMNHEYMSWYRQDPGLGLRQIYYSMNVEVTDKGDVPEGYKVSRKEKRNFPLILESPSPNQTSLYFCASSLRGRGEKLFFGSGTQLSVL.

The V gene is TRBV18, the J gene TRBJ1-2; D is ambiguous. The length of the CDR3 is 13 residues. V lost 3 bases to trimming and J lost 3 bases, with 8 bases between them. Looked up from germline, CDR1 is KGHSH and CDR2 is LQKENI. The CDR3 region is CASSPPQDYGYTF. In DNA, the CDR3 is TGTGCCAGCTCACCCCCCCAGGACTATGGCTACACCTTC.

The CDR3 nucleotides are TGTGCCAGCAGCTTAGATGGGGCAGGGGCGAACTATGGCTACACCTTC. Amino acid sequence: CASSLDGAGANYGYTF. The V gene is TRBV7-9, the J gene TRBJ1-2; D is possibly TRBD1 (6 bases). V gave up 1 base and J gave up 2 bases, with 14 bases separating them. CDR3 length equals 16 residues. Germline V gene lookup returns CDR1 SEHNR and CDR2 FQNEAQ (reference sequence).

The V gene is TRBV7-2, the J gene TRBJ2-3; the match to TRBD2 covers 12 bases. The CDR3 covers 15 residues. Germline loops: CDR1 SGHTA, CDR2 FQGNSA. J was trimmed by 7 bases and V by 2 bases; bases with no gene match: 4. The CDR3 bases are TGTGCCAGCAGCTTAACTAGCGGGGGGCCACATACGCAGTATTTT. Translated: CASSLTSGGPHTQYF.

This clone was detected once. The V call is TRBV19, the J call TRBJ1-2; the match to TRBD1 covers 7 bases. The CDR3 is made up of 13 amino acids. Germline assignment: CDR1 LNHDA and CDR2 SQIVND (reference sequence). Losses at the gene ends were 6 bases for V and 4 bases for J; bases not matched to a gene: 5. CDR3 bases: TGTGCCAGTAGGACAGGGATGGCCTATGGCTACACCTTC. Protein: CASRTGMAYGYTF.

The rearrangement uses TRBV7-8 and TRBJ2-7, with 9 bases lining up with TRBD1. The CDR3 consists of 14 residues. After removal of 1 base from V and 6 bases from J, the junction contained 4 bases not matched to a gene. CDR1 and CDR2 from the germline V gene are SGHVS and FQNEAQ. Here the CDR3 reads CASSLEGTGFEQYF. In nucleotides, the CDR3 is TGTGCCAGCAGCTTAGAGGGGACAGGGTTCGAGCAGTACTTC.

With regard to this clone: Other DNA sequences from this sample encode an identical CDR3 as well. This chain connects TRBV7-2 to TRBJ2-2, with a tentative D call TRBD2 (6 bases). V gave up 0 bases and J gave up 4 bases, with 9 bases separating them. Germline V gives CDR1 SGHTA, CDR2 FQGNSA. The CDR3 length is 15 residues. The CDR3 protein is CASSLAGGGTGELFF. CDR3 DNA sequence: TGTGCCAGCAGCTTAGCGGGGGGAGGCACCGGGGAGCTGTTTTTT.

This chain uses TRBV5-1 with TRBJ2-7, with D possibly matching TRBD1 (5 bases). The CDR3 consists of 14 residues. Looked up from germline, CDR1 is SGHRS and CDR2 is YFSETQ. V was shortened by 0 bases and J by 5 bases, with 12 bases between the two germline ends. This CDR3 is CASSLAPGRNEQYF. The CDR3 DNA sequence: TGCGCCAGCAGCTTGGCTCCAGGGCGTAACGAGCAGTACTTC.

This chain connects TRBV10-3 to TRBJ2-7; 11 bases fit TRBD1. Germline-derived CDR1 and CDR2 are ENHRY and SYGVKD. The V and J ends lost 6 bases and 3 bases, in that order; junction bases with no gene match: 7. The CDR3 has 15 amino acids. The CDR3 loop is CAISPPGTGGYEQYF. The CDR3, as DNA: TGTGCCATCAGCCCTCCCGGGACAGGGGGCTACGAGCAGTACTTC.

J is TRBJ1-5 and V is TRBV7-2; TRBD1 matches 8 bases. The CDR3 consists of 15 residues. Germline CDR1 SGHTA, CDR2 FQGNSA. J gave up 6 bases and V 6 bases, and 10 bases lay outside the gene matches. This chain's CDR3 is CASSSRGRGSQPQHF. The CDR3 DNA follows: TGTGCCAGCAGTTCCAGGGGGCGCGGGAGTCAGCCCCAGCATTTT.

This clone was found once. The V gene is TRBV7-8, the J gene TRBJ2-1, with 8 bases matching TRBD1. V trimming: 6 bases; J trimming: 8 bases; junction bases outside the gene matches: 9. This CDR3 contains 14 residues. Germline-derived CDR1 and CDR2 are SGHVS and FQNEAQ. CDR3 region: CASSPDRGRDEQFF. The CDR3 coding sequence is TGTGCCAGCAGTCCCGACAGGGGACGAGATGAGCAGTTCTTC.

The CDR3 protein is CASSLGGPGNEQFF. CDR3 bases: TGTGCCAGCAGCTTGGGGGGGCCTGGCAATGAGCAGTTCTTC. The rearrangement joins TRBV5-6 to TRBJ2-1, with D possibly matching TRBD1 (6 bases). The CDR3 length is 14 residues. V was clipped by 0 bases and J by 6 bases, with 10 bases between them. CDR1 is SGHDT and CDR2 is YYEEEE in the germline V gene.

The chain is built from TRBV5-1 and TRBJ2-6; D is unclear. The germline V gene encodes CDR1 SGHRS and CDR2 YFSETQ. The CDR3 contains 15 residues. V was cut by 0 bases and J by 3 bases, with 7 bases left in between. CDR3 loop: CASSLAGLGANVLTF. CDR3 nucleotides: TGCGCCAGCAGCTTGGCTGGGCTTGGGGCCAACGTCCTGACTTTC.

This chain joins TRBV7-3 and TRBJ2-2; 7 bases line up with TRBD1. This CDR3 contains 15 residues. J was trimmed by 5 bases and V by 1 base; bases with no gene match: 4. The germline gives CDR1 SGHTA, CDR2 FQGTGA. The CDR3 spells CASSLRTGETGELFF. The CDR3 nucleotides are TGTGCCAGCAGCTTAAGAACAGGGGAGACCGGGGAGCTGTTTTTT.